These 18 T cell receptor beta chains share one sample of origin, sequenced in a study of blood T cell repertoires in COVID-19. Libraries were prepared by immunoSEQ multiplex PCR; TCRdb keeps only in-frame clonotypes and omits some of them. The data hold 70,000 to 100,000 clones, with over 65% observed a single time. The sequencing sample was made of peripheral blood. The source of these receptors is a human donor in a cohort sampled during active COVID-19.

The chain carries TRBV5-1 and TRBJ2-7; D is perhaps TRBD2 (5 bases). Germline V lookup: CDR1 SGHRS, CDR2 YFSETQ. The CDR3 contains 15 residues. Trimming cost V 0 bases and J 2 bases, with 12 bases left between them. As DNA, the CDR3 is TGCGCCAGCAGCTTGGGAGGGCTCTGGGCCTACGAGCAGTACTTC. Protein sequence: CASSLGGLWAYEQYF. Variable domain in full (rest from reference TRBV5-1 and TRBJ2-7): KAGVTQTPRYLIKTRGQQVTLSCSPISGHRSVSWYQQTPGQGLQFLFEYFSETQRNKGNFPGRFSGRQFSNSRSEMNVSTLELGDSALYLCASSLGGLWAYEQYFGPGTRLTVT.

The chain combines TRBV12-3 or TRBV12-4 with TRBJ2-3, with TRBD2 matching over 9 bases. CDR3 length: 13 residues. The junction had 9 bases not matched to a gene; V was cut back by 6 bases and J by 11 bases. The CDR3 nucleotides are TGTGCCAGCAGGTCCTGGGGGCGGGGGGGGCAGTATTTT. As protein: CASRSWGRGGQYF.

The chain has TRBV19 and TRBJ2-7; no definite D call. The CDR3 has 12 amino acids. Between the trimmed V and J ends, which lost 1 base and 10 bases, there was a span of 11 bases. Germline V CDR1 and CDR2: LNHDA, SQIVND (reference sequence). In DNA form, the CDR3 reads TGTGCCAGTAGTATAGTTGGGCAGGCCCAGTACTTC. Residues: CASSIVGQAQYF.

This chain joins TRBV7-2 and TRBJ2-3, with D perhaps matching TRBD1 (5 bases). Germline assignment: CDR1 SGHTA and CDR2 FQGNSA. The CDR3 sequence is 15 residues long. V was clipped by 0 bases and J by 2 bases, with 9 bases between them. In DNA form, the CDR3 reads TGTGCCAGCAGCTTAGCCCGGACAACCACAGATACGCAGTATTTT. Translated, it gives CASSLARTTTDTQYF.

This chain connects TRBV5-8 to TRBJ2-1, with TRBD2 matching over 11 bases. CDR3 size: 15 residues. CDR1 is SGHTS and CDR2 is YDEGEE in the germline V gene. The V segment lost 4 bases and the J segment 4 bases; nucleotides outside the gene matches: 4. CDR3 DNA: TGTGCCAGCAGCCCGGGGACTAGCGGTTACAATGAGCAGTTCTTC. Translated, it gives CASSPGTSGYNEQFF.

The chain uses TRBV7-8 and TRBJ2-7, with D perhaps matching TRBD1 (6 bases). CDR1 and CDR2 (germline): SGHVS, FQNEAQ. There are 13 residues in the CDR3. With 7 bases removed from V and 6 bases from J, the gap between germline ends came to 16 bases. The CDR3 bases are TGTGCCAGCACTACAGGGAAAATCTCCGAGCAGTACTTC. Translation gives CASTTGKISEQYF.

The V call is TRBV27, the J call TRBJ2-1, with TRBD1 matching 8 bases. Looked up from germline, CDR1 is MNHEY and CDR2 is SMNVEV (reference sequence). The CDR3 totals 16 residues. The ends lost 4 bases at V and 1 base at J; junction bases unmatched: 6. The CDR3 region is CASSSYRTGSYNEQFF. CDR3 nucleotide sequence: TGTGCCAGCAGTTCTTACCGGACAGGGTCCTACAATGAGCAGTTCTTC.

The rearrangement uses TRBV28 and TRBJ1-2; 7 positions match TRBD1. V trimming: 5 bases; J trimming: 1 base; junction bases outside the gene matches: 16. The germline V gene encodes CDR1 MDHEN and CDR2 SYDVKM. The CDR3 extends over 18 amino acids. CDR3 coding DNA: TGTGCCAGCAGTCCCTTACCCGCCGGGACAGACCTTAACTATGGCTACACCTTC. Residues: CASSPLPAGTDLNYGYTF.

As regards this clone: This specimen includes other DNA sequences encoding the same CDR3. CDR3 DNA: TGTGCCAGCAGTTCCACCTACGAGCAGTACTTC. Translating gives CASSSTYEQYF. This chain uses TRBV28 with TRBJ2-7; the D is unclear. CDR1 is MDHEN and CDR2 is SYDVKM in the germline V gene. The V end was cut by 4 bases, the J end by 2 bases, with 3 bases between. The CDR3 extends over 11 amino acids.

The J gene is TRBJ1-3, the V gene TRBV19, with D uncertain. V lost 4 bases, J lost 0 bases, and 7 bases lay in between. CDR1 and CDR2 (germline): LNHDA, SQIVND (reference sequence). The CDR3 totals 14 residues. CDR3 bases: TGTGCCAGTAGTAGTACCAGCTCTGGAAACACCATATATTTT. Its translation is CASSSTSSGNTIYF.

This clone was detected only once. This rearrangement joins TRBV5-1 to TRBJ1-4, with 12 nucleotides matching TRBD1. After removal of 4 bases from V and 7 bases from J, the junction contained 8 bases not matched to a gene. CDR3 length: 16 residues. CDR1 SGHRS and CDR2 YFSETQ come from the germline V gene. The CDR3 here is CASSNPGTGGSEKLFF. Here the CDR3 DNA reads TGCGCCAGCAGCAACCCCGGGACAGGGGGCAGTGAAAAACTGTTTTTT. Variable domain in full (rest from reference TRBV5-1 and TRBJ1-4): KAGVTQTPRYLIKTRGQQVTLSCSPISGHRSVSWYQQTPGQGLQFLFEYFSETQRNKGNFPGRFSGRQFSNSRSEMNVSTLELGDSALYLCASSNPGTGGSEKLFFGSGTQLSVL.

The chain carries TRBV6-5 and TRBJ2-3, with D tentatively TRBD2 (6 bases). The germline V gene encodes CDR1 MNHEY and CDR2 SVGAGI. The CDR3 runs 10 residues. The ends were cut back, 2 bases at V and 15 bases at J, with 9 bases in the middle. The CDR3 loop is CASSYLGGYF. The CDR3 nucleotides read TGTGCCAGCAGTTACCTGGGGGGTTATTTT.

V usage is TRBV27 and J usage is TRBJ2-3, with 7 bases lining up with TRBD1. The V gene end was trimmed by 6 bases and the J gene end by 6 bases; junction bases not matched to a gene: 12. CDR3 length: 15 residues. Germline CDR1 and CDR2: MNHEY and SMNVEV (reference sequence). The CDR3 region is CASSPRGRRWDTQYF. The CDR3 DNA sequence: TGTGCCAGCAGCCCGAGGGGGCGTCGATGGGATACGCAGTATTTT.

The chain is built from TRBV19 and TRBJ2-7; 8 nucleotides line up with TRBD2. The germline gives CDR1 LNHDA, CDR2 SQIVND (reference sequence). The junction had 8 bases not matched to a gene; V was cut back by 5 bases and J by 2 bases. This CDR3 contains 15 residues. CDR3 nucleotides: TGTGCCAGTAGTGACCCGGGAGGGGAGCCCTACGAGCAGTACTTC. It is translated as CASSDPGGEPYEQYF. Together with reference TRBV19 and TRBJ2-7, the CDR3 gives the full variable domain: DGGITQSPKYLFRKEGQNVTLSCEQNLNHDAMYWYRQDPGQGLRLIYYSQIVNDFQKGDIAEGYSVSREKKESFPLTVTSAQKNPTAFYLCASSDPGGEPYEQYFGPGTRLTVT.

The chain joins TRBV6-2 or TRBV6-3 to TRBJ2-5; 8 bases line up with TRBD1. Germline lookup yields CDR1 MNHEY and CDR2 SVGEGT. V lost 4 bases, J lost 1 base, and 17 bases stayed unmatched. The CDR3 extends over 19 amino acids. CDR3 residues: CASSSPSRGRKVSQETQYF. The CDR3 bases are TGTGCCAGCAGTTCCCCGAGCAGGGGGCGGAAGGTTAGCCAAGAGACCCAGTACTTC.

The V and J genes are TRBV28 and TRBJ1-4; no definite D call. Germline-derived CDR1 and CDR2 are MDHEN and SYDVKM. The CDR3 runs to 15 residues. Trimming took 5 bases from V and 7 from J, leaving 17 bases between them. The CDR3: CASSPPPGRIEKLFF. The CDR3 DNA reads TGTGCCAGCAGTCCACCCCCCGGGAGGATTGAAAAACTGTTTTTT.

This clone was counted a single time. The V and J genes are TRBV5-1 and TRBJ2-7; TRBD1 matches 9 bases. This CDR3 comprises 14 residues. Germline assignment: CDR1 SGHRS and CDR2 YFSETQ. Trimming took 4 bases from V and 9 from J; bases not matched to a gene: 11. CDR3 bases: TGCGCCAGCAGCCCGGGACAGGGCCTTACGGGGCAGTACTTC. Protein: CASSPGQGLTGQYF.

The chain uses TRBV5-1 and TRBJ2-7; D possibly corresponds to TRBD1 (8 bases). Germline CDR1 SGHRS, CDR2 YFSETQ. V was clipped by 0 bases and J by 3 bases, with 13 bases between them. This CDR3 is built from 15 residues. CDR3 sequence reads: CASSLGTGRVYEQYF. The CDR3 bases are TGCGCCAGCAGCTTGGGGACAGGGAGGGTCTACGAGCAGTACTTC.